The 25 T cell receptor beta chains below come from one sample, sequenced in a study of blood T cell repertoires in COVID-19. The repertoire was sequenced with immunoSEQ multiplex PCR; TCRdb's copy has only in-frame clones and lacks some. The sample lists about 120,000 clones, roughly 80% seen once, with about 12% in the top ten. The sample taken for sequencing was peripheral blood. These receptors were obtained from a human donor in a cohort sampled during active COVID-19.

V usage is TRBV12-3 or TRBV12-4 and J usage is TRBJ2-5; possible D gene TRBD1, 5 bases. The CDR3 contains 13 residues. V was pared by 8 bases and J by 2 bases, with 12 bases between. The CDR3, as DNA: TGTGCCAGCCTGCAGGGTCCTCAAGAGACCCAGTACTTC. Translation: CASLQGPQETQYF.

CDR3 residues: CASSETGHEKLFF. The CDR3 bases are TGTGCCAGTAGTGAGACAGGGCATGAAAAACTGTTTTTT. The chain combines TRBV19 with TRBJ1-4, with 7 bases that match TRBD1. Germline V CDR1 and CDR2: LNHDA, SQIVND (reference sequence). After removal of 5 bases from V and 6 bases from J, the junction contained 3 bases not matched to a gene. This CDR3 comprises 13 residues.

The gene calls are TRBV10-3 and TRBJ2-7, with TRBD1 matching 8 bases. The J segment lost 6 bases and the V segment lost 4 bases, leaving 5 bases of the junction unmatched. The CDR3 is 13 residues long. Germline assignment: CDR1 ENHRY and CDR2 SYGVKD. The CDR3 reads CAISGQGAIEQYF. The CDR3 coding sequence is TGTGCCATCAGTGGGCAGGGGGCCATCGAGCAGTACTTC.

The V and J genes are TRBV7-8 and TRBJ1-1, with TRBD1 matching over 9 bases. The CDR3 runs to 14 residues. In germline, CDR1 is SGHVS, CDR2 FQNEAQ. Trimming cost V 6 bases and J 6 bases; bases outside gene matches: 8. The CDR3 DNA reads as TGTGCCAGCAGGTTCCGGGACAGGGCGTCTGAAGCTTTCTTT. Encoded protein: CASRFRDRASEAFF.

The V gene is TRBV6-1, the J gene TRBJ1-5; D not certain. Deletions cut 1 base from V and 6 bases from J, with 13 bases between. CDR1 MNHNS and CDR2 SASEGT come from the germline V gene. The CDR3 consists of 15 residues. CDR3 amino acids: CASSEEILAVQPQHF. CDR3 sequence (DNA): TGTGCCAGCAGTGAAGAGATCTTAGCAGTTCAGCCCCAGCATTTT.

This chain uses TRBV19 with TRBJ2-3, with 7 nucleotides matching TRBD1. V lost 3 bases, J lost 4 bases, and 7 bases stayed unmatched. The CDR3 is 15 residues long. CDR1 is LNHDA and CDR2 is SQIVND in the germline V gene (reference sequence). The CDR3 loop is CASSMVTGWPDTQYF. CDR3 coding DNA: TGTGCCAGTAGTATGGTGACAGGGTGGCCAGATACGCAGTATTTT.

This clone was observed a few times. This rearrangement joins TRBV21-1 to TRBJ1-2; the tabulated D call, TRBD1, remains unverified against the DNA. TRBV21-1 is a known pseudogene. The CDR3 loop spans 18 amino acids. The CDR3, as DNA: TGTGCCAGCAGCAAAGCGGCGACAGGGGGGACCTTCAACTATGGCTACACCTTC. Translating it yields CASSKAATGGTFNYGYTF.

This chain uses TRBV6-5 with TRBJ1-6; 11 positions match TRBD1. The germline gives CDR1 MNHEY, CDR2 SVGAGI. Germline trimming cut 5 bases from V and 10 bases from J; bases unmatched to any gene: 4. The CDR3 length is 14 residues. The DNA of the CDR3 is TGTGCCAGCAGTCGGACAGGGGGCTGGTCACCCCTCCACTTT. The encoded protein is CASSRTGGWSPLHF.

The chain joins TRBV6-5 to TRBJ2-2, with a weak D call TRBD1 (5 bases). The CDR3 covers 15 residues. The ends were cut back, 6 bases at V and 4 bases at J, with 15 bases in the middle. Germline V lookup: CDR1 MNHEY, CDR2 SVGAGI. CDR3 amino acids: CASRLQDQPTGELFF. The CDR3 DNA sequence: TGTGCCAGCAGACTACAGGACCAGCCCACCGGGGAGCTGTTTTTT.

This rearrangement joins TRBV5-6 to TRBJ1-2; unclear D gene. Trimming shortened V by 4 bases and J by 1 base, and 14 bases separated the two germline ends. CDR1 and CDR2 from the germline V gene are SGHDT and YYEEEE. The CDR3 consists of 15 residues. Written as DNA, the CDR3 is TGTGCCAGCAGCCTCGTTGGCGGGGTTAACTATGGCTACACCTTC. It is translated as CASSLVGGVNYGYTF. Filled out from reference TRBV5-6 and TRBJ1-2, the complete variable domain reads DAGVTQSPTHLIKTRGQQVTLRCSPKSGHDTVSWYQQALGQGPQFIFQYYEEEERQRGNFPDRFSGHQFPNYSSELNVNALLLGDSALYLCASSLVGGVNYGYTFGSGTRLTVV.

The V call is TRBV5-4, the J call TRBJ2-3; 9 positions match TRBD2. CDR1 is SGHNT, CDR2 YYREEE, per germline (reference sequence). This CDR3 has 17 residues. Unmatched junction bases numbered 8, after V lost 0 bases and J lost 3 bases. The CDR3 protein is CASSLVRGGAGTDTQYF. CDR3 in DNA: TGTGCCAGCAGCTTGGTCCGCGGGGGGGCCGGGACAGATACGCAGTATTTT.

The chain recombines TRBV5-1 with TRBJ2-2, with TRBD1 matching over 7 bases. The CDR3 runs 15 residues. Germline CDR1 reads SGHRS; CDR2 reads YFSETQ. With 2 bases clipped from V and 7 bases from J, the junction kept 8 bases outside the gene matches. CDR3 in DNA: TGCGCCAGCAGCTTAGGACAGGTCTTGGACGGGGAGCTGTTTTTT. It yields the protein CASSLGQVLDGELFF.

V is TRBV9 and J is TRBJ2-3; 7 positions agree with TRBD2. Germline V CDR1 and CDR2: SGDLS, YYNGEE. V dropped 0 bases and J dropped 1; count of bases not matched to a gene: 2. This CDR3 spans 15 amino acids. CDR3 nucleotides: TGTGCCAGCAGCGTAGTTCTAGCGGGCACAGATACGCAGTATTTT. This gives the protein CASSVVLAGTDTQYF.

This clone is medium-sized. The V call is TRBV7-9, the J call TRBJ2-3; TRBD2 aligns across 13 bases. The CDR3 spans 16 residues. V gave up 3 bases and J gave up 4 bases; unmatched junction bases: 4. Germline CDR1 is SEHNR and CDR2 is FQNEAQ (reference sequence). The CDR3 protein is CASSLMGLAGSDTQYF. For the CDR3, the DNA is TGTGCCAGCAGCTTGATGGGACTAGCGGGATCAGATACGCAGTATTTT.

V gene TRBV7-8 combines with J gene TRBJ2-2; 8 bases are a match to TRBD1. This CDR3 spans 16 amino acids. The germline V gene has CDR1 SGHVS and CDR2 FQNEAQ. The V gene end was trimmed by 1 base and the J gene end by 1 base; junction bases not matched to a gene: 2. CDR3 protein: CASSLVGTGNTGELFF. In DNA, the CDR3 is TGTGCCAGCAGCTTAGTCGGGACAGGGAACACCGGGGAGCTGTTTTTT. Using reference TRBV7-8 and TRBJ2-2 for the parts outside the CDR3, the full variable domain is GAGVSQSPRYKVAKRGQDVALRCDPISGHVSLFWYQQALGQGPEFLTYFQNEAQLDKSGLPSDRFFAERPEGSVSTLKIQRTQQEDSAVYLCASSLVGTGNTGELFFGEGSRLTVL.

J is TRBJ1-3 and V is TRBV7-2, with 8 bases aligning to TRBD1. The germline gives CDR1 SGHTA, CDR2 FQGNSA. V trimming: 3 bases; J trimming: 7 bases; junction bases outside the gene matches: 5. This CDR3 has 14 amino acids. The DNA of the CDR3 is TGTGCCAGCAGCTTGGACAGGGTTTGGAACACCATATATTTT. The encoded protein is CASSLDRVWNTIYF. Combining the CDR3 with reference TRBV7-2 and TRBJ1-3 gives the whole variable domain GAGVSQSPSNKVTEKGKDVELRCDPISGHTALYWYRQSLGQGLEFLIYFQGNSAPDKSGLPSDRFSAERTGGSVSTLTIQRTQQEDSAVYLCASSLDRVWNTIYFGEGSWLTVV.

The rearrangement joins TRBV7-9 to TRBJ1-4; no firm D call. The germline gives CDR1 SEHNR, CDR2 FQNEAQ (reference sequence). This CDR3 has 12 residues. Trimming took off 5 bases at V and 7 bases at J, with 8 bases between the two ends. This chain's CDR3 is CASSPNSEKLFF. The CDR3 nucleotides are TGTGCCAGCAGCCCGAACTCTGAAAAACTGTTTTTT.

The V and J genes are TRBV2 and TRBJ1-4, with 7 nucleotides matching TRBD1. Germline assignment: CDR1 SNHLY and CDR2 FYNNEI. V trimming: 7 bases; J trimming: 4 bases; junction bases outside the gene matches: 3. There are 13 residues in the CDR3. This CDR3 is CASTGQNNEKLFF. CDR3 in DNA: TGTGCCAGCACGGGACAGAATAATGAAAAACTGTTTTTT.

The chain carries TRBV20-1 and TRBJ2-7, with a possible D match to TRBD1 (5 bases). In germline, CDR1 is DFQATT, CDR2 SNEGSKA (reference sequence). Trimming left V 4 bases short and J 6 bases short, with 10 bases between. The CDR3 is 11 amino acids. CDR3 nucleotide sequence: TGCAGTGCTAACTCAGGGTTCGAGCAGTACTTC. It codes for CSANSGFEQYF.

The V call is TRBV10-3, the J call TRBJ1-6; D might be TRBD1 (5 bases). The CDR3 is made up of 15 amino acids. CDR1 ENHRY and CDR2 SYGVKD come from the germline V gene. Deletions cut 0 bases from V and 10 bases from J, with 13 bases between. The CDR3 DNA reads TGTGCCATCAGTGAGTCGGGGCAGGGAGGCTCACCCCTCCACTTT. Translated: CAISESGQGGSPLHF.

The rearrangement links TRBV27 to TRBJ1-2; D is possibly TRBD1 (5 bases). This CDR3 comprises 16 residues. V was trimmed by 7 bases and J by 4 bases, leaving 22 bases between them. The germline V gene encodes CDR1 MNHEY and CDR2 SMNVEV (reference sequence). CDR3 in DNA: TGTGCCAGCACCCCCGGTACAGGCCGGAATCCCTATGGCTACACCTTC. It translates to CASTPGTGRNPYGYTF.

The chain is built from TRBV18 and TRBJ1-1, with D uncertain. The CDR3 runs 16 residues. Trimming left V 4 bases short and J 1 base short, with 16 bases between. Per the germline V gene, CDR1 is KGHSH and CDR2 is LQKENI. In DNA form, the CDR3 reads TGTGCCAGCTCACGCTCGCGCACCGAATCGAACACTGAAGCTTTCTTT. This gives the protein CASSRSRTESNTEAFF.

The chain employs TRBV19 and TRBJ2-7; no firm D call. The CDR3 totals 12 residues. Germline lookup yields CDR1 LNHDA and CDR2 SQIVND (reference sequence). The ends were cut back, 3 bases at V and 3 bases at J, with 6 bases in the middle. As DNA, the CDR3 is TGTGCCAGTAGTATCCCCAGCTACGAGCAGTACTTC. Residues: CASSIPSYEQYF.

The CDR3 reads CASSLGQGSSYNEQFF. CDR3 bases: TGCGCCAGCAGCTTAGGACAGGGGAGCTCCTACAATGAGCAGTTCTTC. The rearrangement joins TRBV5-1 to TRBJ2-1, with 9 nucleotides matching TRBD1. Germline V CDR1 and CDR2: SGHRS, YFSETQ. V was clipped by 2 bases and J by 0 bases; unmatched bases: 3. The CDR3 is 16 residues long. Full variable domain (outside the CDR3, taken from reference TRBV5-1 and TRBJ2-1): KAGVTQTPRYLIKTRGQQVTLSCSPISGHRSVSWYQQTPGQGLQFLFEYFSETQRNKGNFPGRFSGRQFSNSRSEMNVSTLELGDSALYLCASSLGQGSSYNEQFFGPGTRLTVL.

The chain joins TRBV5-1 to TRBJ2-3, with a weak D call TRBD1 (5 bases). The CDR3 contains 15 residues. Germline CDR1 reads SGHRS; CDR2 reads YFSETQ. V was shortened by 0 bases and J by 2 bases, with 10 bases between the two germline ends. For the CDR3, the DNA is TGCGCCAGCAGCTTGGGACAGCCCTACACAGATACGCAGTATTTT. Amino acids: CASSLGQPYTDTQYF.